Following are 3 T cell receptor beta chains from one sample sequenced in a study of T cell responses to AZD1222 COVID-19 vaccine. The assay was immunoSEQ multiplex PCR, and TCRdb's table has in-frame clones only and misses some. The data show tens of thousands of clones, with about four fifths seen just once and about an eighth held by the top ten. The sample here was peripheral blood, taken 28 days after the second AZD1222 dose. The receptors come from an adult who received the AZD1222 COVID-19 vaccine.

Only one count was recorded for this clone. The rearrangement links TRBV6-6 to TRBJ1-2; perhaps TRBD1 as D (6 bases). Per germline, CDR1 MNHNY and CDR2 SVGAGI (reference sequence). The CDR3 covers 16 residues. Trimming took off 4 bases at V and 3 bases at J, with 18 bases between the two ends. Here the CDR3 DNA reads TGTGCCAGCAGTTCATCCCCCGGGGGGCCTGACTATGGCTACACCTTC. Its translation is CASSSSPGGPDYGYTF.

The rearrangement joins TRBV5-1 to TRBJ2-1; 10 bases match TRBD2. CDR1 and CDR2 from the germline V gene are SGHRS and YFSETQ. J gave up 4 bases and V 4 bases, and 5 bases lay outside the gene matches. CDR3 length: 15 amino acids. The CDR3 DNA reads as TGCGCCAGCAGCATCGAACTAGCGGGGTACAATGAGCAGTTCTTC. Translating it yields CASSIELAGYNEQFF.

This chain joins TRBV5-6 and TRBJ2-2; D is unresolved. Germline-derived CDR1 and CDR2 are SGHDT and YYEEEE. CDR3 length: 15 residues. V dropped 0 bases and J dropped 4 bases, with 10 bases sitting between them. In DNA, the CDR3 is TGTGCCAGCAGCTTGGTCCCTGGCTCCACCGGGGAGCTGTTTTTT. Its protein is CASSLVPGSTGELFF.